This T cell receptor beta chain was sequenced in a study of blood T cell repertoires in COVID-19. Overall study context: The United States, Italy and Spain were the sources of the acute and convalescent COVID-19 samples. In each case, the material was cDNA or gDNA derived from T cells, B-cell-depleted T cells, or PBMCs.

Enrolled during active infection, Seattle patients were then followed longitudinally. Germline CDR1 reads MDHEN; CDR2 reads SYDVKM. This CDR3 has 19 residues. The V gene end was trimmed by 2 bases and the J gene end by 0 bases; junction bases not matched to a gene: 11. Per the original data handling: Reference gene primer amplification gave nucleated cell count estimates. Clones were read by immunoSEQ multiplex PCR, and TCRdb kept only the in-frame ones, dropping some. V and J calls and clone size are given by that table; D and trimming were obtained from the DNA. Of 220,000 or so clones detected, about 86% appear once; the ten largest clones hold roughly 10%.

Sequenced sample: peripheral blood. The chain joins TRBV28 to TRBJ2-3; 10 bases fit TRBD2. The receptor comes from a woman aged 50 to 65 with COVID-19, enrolled during active disease. The CDR3 loop is CASSLSPSGGPTSTDTQYF. The CDR3 nucleotides are TGTGCCAGCAGTTTAAGTCCTAGCGGGGGCCCCACTAGCACAGATACGCAGTATTTT. Looking up the rest from reference TRBV28 and TRBJ2-3 gives the full variable domain: DVKVTQSSRYLVKRTGEKVFLECVQDMDHENMFWYRQDPGLGLRLIYFSYDVKMKEKGDIPEGYSVSREKKERFSLILESASTNQTSMYLCASSLSPSGGPTSTDTQYFGPGTRLTVL.